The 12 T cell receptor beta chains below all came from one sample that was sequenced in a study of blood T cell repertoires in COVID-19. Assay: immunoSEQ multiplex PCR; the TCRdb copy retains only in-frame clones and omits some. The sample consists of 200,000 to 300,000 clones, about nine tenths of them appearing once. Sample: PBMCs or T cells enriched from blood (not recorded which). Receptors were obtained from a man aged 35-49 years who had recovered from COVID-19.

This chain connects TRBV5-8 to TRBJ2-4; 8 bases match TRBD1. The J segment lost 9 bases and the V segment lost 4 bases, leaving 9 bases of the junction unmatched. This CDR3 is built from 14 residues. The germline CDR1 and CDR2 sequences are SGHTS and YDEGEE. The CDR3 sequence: CASSASRGRTIQYF. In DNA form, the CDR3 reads TGTGCCAGCAGCGCGTCCAGGGGGCGAACCATTCAGTACTTC.

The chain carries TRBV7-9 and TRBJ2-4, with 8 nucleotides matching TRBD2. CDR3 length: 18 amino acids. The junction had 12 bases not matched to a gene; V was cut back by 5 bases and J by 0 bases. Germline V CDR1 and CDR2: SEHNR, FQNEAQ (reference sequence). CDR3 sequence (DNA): TGTGCCAGCAGCGTTATAGCGGGGTCTAGCAAAGCCAAAAACATTCAGTACTTC. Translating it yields CASSVIAGSSKAKNIQYF.

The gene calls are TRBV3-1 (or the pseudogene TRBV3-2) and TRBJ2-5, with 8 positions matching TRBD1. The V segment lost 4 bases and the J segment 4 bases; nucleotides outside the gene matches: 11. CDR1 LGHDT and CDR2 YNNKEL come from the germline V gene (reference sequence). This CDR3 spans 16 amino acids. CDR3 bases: TGTGCCAGCAGCCGAACAGGGGGAGACTCATTAGAGACCCAGTACTTC. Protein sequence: CASSRTGGDSLETQYF.

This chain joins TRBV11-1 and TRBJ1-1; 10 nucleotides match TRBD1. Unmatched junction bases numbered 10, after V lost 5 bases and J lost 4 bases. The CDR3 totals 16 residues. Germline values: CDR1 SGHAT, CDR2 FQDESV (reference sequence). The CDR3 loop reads CASSKAGGDRGTEAFF. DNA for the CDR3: TGTGCCAGCAGCAAAGCAGGGGGGGACAGGGGCACTGAAGCTTTCTTT.

CDR3 in DNA: TGTGCCTTTCAGCCTAAGGGACAGAATCAGCCCCAGCATTTT. Protein product: CAFQPKGQNQPQHF. V is TRBV30 and J is TRBJ1-5; 7 bases map to TRBD1. The CDR3 extends over 14 amino acids. The V gene's germline CDR1 is GTSNPN and CDR2 SVGIG (reference sequence). With 7 bases clipped from V and 4 bases from J, the junction kept 10 bases outside the gene matches. Variable domain in full (rest from reference TRBV30 and TRBJ1-5): SQTIHQWPATLVQPVGSPLSLECTVEGTSNPNLYWYRQAAGRGLQLLFYSVGIGQISSEVPQNLSASRPQDRQFILSSKKLLLSDSGFYLCAFQPKGQNQPQHFGDGTRLSIL.

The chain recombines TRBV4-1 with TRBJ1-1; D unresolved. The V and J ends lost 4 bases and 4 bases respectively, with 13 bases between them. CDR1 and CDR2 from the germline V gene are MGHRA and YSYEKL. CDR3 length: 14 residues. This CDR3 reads CASSREEGSTEAFF. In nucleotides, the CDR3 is TGCGCCAGCAGCCGGGAGGAGGGAAGCACTGAAGCTTTCTTT.

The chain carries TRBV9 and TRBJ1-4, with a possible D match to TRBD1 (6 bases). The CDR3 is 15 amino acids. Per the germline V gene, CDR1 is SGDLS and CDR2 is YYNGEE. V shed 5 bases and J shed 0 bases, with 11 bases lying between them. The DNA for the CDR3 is TGTGCCAGCAGAACAGGGAGCGCAACTAATGAAAAACTGTTTTTT. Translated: CASRTGSATNEKLFF.

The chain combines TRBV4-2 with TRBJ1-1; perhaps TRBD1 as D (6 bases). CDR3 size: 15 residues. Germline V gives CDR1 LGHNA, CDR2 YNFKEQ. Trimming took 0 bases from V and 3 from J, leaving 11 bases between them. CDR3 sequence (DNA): TGTGCCAGCAGCCAAGAACTGGGGGCAGACACTGAAGCTTTCTTT. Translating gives CASSQELGADTEAFF.

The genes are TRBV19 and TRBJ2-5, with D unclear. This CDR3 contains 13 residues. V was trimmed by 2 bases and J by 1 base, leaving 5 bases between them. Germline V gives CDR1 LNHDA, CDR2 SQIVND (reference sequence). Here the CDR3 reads CASSIQIQETQYF. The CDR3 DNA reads TGTGCCAGTAGTATACAGATCCAAGAGACCCAGTACTTC. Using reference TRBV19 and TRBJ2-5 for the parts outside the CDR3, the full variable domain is DGGITQSPKYLFRKEGQNVTLSCEQNLNHDAMYWYRQDPGQGLRLIYYSQIVNDFQKGDIAEGYSVSREKKESFPLTVTSAQKNPTAFYLCASSIQIQETQYFGPGTRLLVL.

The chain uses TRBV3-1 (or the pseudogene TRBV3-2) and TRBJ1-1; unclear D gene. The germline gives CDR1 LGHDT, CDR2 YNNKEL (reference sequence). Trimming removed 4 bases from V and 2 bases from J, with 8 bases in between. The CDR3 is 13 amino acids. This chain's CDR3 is CASSPLPNTEAFF. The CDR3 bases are TGTGCCAGCAGCCCCCTACCCAACACTGAAGCTTTCTTT.

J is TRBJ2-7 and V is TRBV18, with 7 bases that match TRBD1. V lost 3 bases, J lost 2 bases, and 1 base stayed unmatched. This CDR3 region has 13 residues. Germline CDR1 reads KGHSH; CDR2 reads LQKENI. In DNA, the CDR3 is TGTGCCAGCTCACCTGACAGGGCCTACGAGCAGTACTTC. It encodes CASSPDRAYEQYF.

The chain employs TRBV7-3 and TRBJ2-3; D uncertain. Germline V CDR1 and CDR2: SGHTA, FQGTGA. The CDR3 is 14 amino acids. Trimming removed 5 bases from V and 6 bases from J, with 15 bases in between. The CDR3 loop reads CASSPLQPGDTQYF. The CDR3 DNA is TGTGCCAGCAGCCCCCTCCAACCTGGCGATACGCAGTATTTT.